Described below is a single TCR beta chain sequence and its context. TRAV- and TRBV-specific primers, spanning alpha and beta chains, primed first-strand cDNA. Amplification of TCRs used a constant-region primer and V-primer adapter for around 18 PCR cycles. TCRdb re-called the reads with MiXCR, one entry per CDR3 protein. The sample lists 5,900 or so distinct CDR3 sequences; approximately 82% were seen once. Ipilimumab, nivolumab, aspirin, low-dose cyclophosphamide and low-dose radiotherapy were administered to donors. These data belong to a study of low-dose radiotherapy and immunotherapy resistance in tumors. On the study more broadly: With fractions of 0.5 Gy given every 2 weeks, Cohort 1 accumulated a total of 6.5 Gy. Treatment included intravenous cyclophosphamide dosed at 200 mg/m2 every two weeks, one day before radiation and immunotherapy. Individuals in Cohort 2 had 1 Gy per fraction every two weeks, adding up to 13 Gy over 26 weeks.

CDR3 length equals 16 residues. V lost 5 bases and J lost 2; bases outside the gene matches: 14. Per the germline V gene, CDR1 is DFQATT and CDR2 is SNEGSKA (reference sequence). The sequence came from a human donor with advanced metastatic prostate, ovarian, gallbladder or colorectal cancer (not recorded which). This table probably holds off-target reads from a library built for another chain. The chain is built from TRBV20-1 and TRBJ2-5; 7 nucleotides line up with TRBD2. The CDR3 sequence: CSARAGKTFSQETQYF. The DNA for the CDR3 is TGCAGTGCTCGAGCGGGGAAAACCTTTTCACAAGAGACCCAGTACTTC.